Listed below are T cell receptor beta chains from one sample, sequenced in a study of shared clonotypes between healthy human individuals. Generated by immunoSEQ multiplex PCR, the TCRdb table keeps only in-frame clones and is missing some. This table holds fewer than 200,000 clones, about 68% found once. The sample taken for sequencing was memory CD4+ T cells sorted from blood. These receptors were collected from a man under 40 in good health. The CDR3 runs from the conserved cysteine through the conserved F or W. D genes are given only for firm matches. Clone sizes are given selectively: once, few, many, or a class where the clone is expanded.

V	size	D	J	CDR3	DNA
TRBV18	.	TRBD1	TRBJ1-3	CASSPFSQGVGSGNTIYF	TGTGCCAGCTCACCTTTTTCTCAGGGGGTCGGCTCTGGAAACACCATATATTTT
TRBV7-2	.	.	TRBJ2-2	CASNTKTSARAAGELFF	TGTGCCAGCAACACAAAGACCTCGGCCCGGGCGGCCGGGGAGCTGTTTTTT
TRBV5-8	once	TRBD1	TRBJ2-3	CASSGGTGRIPDTQYF	TGTGCCAGCAGCGGGGGGACAGGGAGAATACCAGATACGCAGTATTTT
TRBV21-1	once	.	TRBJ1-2	CASKQGHYGYTF	TGTGCCAGCAAGCAGGGACACTATGGCTACACCTTC
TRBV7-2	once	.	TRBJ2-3	CASSSRITDTQYF	TGTGCCAGCAGCTCCCGGATCACAGATACGCAGTATTTT
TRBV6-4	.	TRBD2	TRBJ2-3	CASSDAGGPTDTQYF	TGTGCCAGCAGTGACGCGGGAGGGCCGACAGATACGCAGTATTTT
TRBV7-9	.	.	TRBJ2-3	CASGRTDTQYF	TGTGCCAGCGGCCGGACAGATACGCAGTATTTT
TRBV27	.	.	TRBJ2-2	CASSFSQGYTGELFF	TGTGCCAGCAGTTTTTCGCAGGGCTACACCGGGGAGCTGTTTTTT
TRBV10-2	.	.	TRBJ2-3	CASSDQGGTDTQYF	TGCGCCAGCAGTGACCAGGGCGGCACAGATACGCAGTATTTT
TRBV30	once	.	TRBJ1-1	CAWGPGGTEAFF	TGTGCCTGGGGGCCGGGGGGCACTGAAGCTTTCTTT
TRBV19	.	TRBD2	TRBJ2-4	CASSISGAGLAKNIQYF	TGTGCCAGTAGTATTTCAGGAGCGGGACTAGCCAAAAACATTCAGTACTTC
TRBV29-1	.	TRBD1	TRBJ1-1	CSVDPGGGMNTEAFF	TGCAGCGTTGATCCAGGGGGCGGGATGAACACTGAAGCTTTCTTT
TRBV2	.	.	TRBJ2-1	CASSEEQAVGNEQFF	TGTGCCAGCAGTGAAGAACAGGCGGTAGGCAATGAGCAGTTCTTC
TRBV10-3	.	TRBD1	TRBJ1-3	CAISEAGTGTGVLSGNTIYF	TGTGCCATCAGTGAGGCGGGGACCGGGACAGGGGTTTTATCTGGAAACACCATATATTTT
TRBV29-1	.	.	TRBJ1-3	CSVIGQSFSGNTIYF	TGCAGCGTTATCGGACAGTCCTTCTCTGGAAACACCATATATTTT
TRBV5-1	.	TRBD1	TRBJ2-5	CASSLGTAQETQYF	TGCGCCAGCAGCTTAGGGACAGCACAAGAGACCCAGTACTTC
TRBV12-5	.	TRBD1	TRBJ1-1	CASGTGGQNTEAFF	TGTGCTAGTGGAACAGGGGGCCAGAACACTGAAGCTTTCTTT
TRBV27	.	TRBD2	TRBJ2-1	CASSSPGLAGVEQFF	TGTGCCAGCAGTTCCCCGGGACTAGCGGGAGTTGAGCAGTTCTTC